The clone carrying this T cell receptor beta chain was seen once. This CDR3 has 14 amino acids. V lost 5 bases to trimming and J lost 3 bases, with 14 bases between them. Germline V gives CDR1 ENHRY, CDR2 SYGVKD. The sample is drawn from a study of blood T cell repertoires in COVID-19. The wider study: COVID-19 samples collected from the United States, Italy and Spain covered acute and convalescent phases. T cells, B-cell-depleted T cells, or PBMCs provided the cDNA or gDNA that served as material.

In the study's own analysis: Amplification of reference gene primers was used by the study to estimate nucleated cell counts. TCRdb's copy holds only in-frame clones and misses some; the assay was immunoSEQ multiplex PCR. For V, J and clone size, that table is used; D and trimming come from the DNA. The sample records approximately 290,000 clones, 87% being singletons. This chain joins TRBV10-3 and TRBJ2-7, with D unclear. The source of this sequence is a man aged 18-30 years with active or convalescent COVID-19. The sample taken for sequencing was peripheral blood. The CDR3: CAISYGTQNYEQYF. The CDR3, as DNA: TGTGCCATCAGTTATGGCACCCAAAACTACGAGCAGTACTTC.